The following is a T cell receptor beta chain sequence with its context. Its antigen is not identified. Germline V gene data show CDR1 as SGHDT and CDR2 as YYEEEE. CDR3 length equals 14 residues. The V end lost 4 bases, the J end lost 8 bases, and 15 bases lay between the germline ends. Assay used: immunoSEQ multiplex PCR; TCRdb lists only in-frame clones, some missing. The table shows some 120,000 clones, with around 84% occurring only once. The sample comes from a study of T cell responses to AZD1222 COVID-19 vaccine. For the study at large: Pooled in the analysis were second doses at about 4 or about 12 weeks. General study results and limits: Donors in the cohort were predominantly white British and more often female, and clonal diversity was possibly underestimated.

This receptor was identified in an adult in good health. The rearrangement uses TRBV5-6 and TRBJ1-4; maybe TRBD1 (6 bases). The material was peripheral blood, obtained on day 0 of AZD1222 vaccination. This chain's CDR3 is CASSAVRDTEKLFF. The DNA of the CDR3 is TGTGCCAGCAGCGCCGTCCGGGACACCGAAAAACTGTTTTTT.